This T cell receptor beta chain was profiled in a study of T cells in Graves' hyperthyroidism and ophthalmopathy (dated by TCRdb to about 2019). Looking at the study overall: Peripheral blood samples were taken at the time of initial diagnosis, prior to any treatment. TCR V-J signatures able to tell the groups apart were searched for in a discovery cohort of 90 to 100 patients, of whom roughly 42 had Graves' ophthalmopathy and roughly 59 had stable Graves' hyperthyroidism. An independent validation cohort of fewer than 20 hyperthyroidism patients and 17 patients who later progressed to ophthalmopathy tested prospective prediction of ophthalmopathy. The 75 to 100 discovery patients were randomly split 7:3 into training and test sets. Thyroid tissue and blood T-cell repertoires from several Graves' hyperthyroidism patients were also compared in the study. Once sampling was done, hyperthyroidism patients were given methimazole at a starting dose of 30 mg daily, whereas ophthalmopathy patients were given high-dose intravenous methylprednisolone. The paper describes TCR Vbeta CDR3 sequencing of 120 to 150 peripheral blood samples, made up of 43 ophthalmopathy patients, approximately 76 hyperthyroidism patients and roughly 17 progressor patients.

Spanning cysteine to phenylalanine, the CDR3 consists of 12 amino acids. The retained sequence is limited to the CDR3, 36 bases, with the frame set at the first base. V loses 12 bases, J loses 3 bases, and the germline ends lie 10 bases apart. From a lookup of the germline V gene, CDR1 and CDR2 are KGHDR and SFDVKD. Hyperthyroidism patients were newly diagnosed, had a disease duration of under 2 months, and were aged 18 to 65 years. Exclusion was applied to patients with uncontrolled infections, other autoimmune diseases, pregnancy or lactation. Diagnoses relied on clinical symptoms, serum thyroxine and TRAb, thyroid ultrasound and orbital computed tomography. For progressor patients, blood was drawn at the first diagnosis of hyperthyroidism, before any ophthalmopathy symptoms had appeared. PBMCs were separated from roughly 10 ml of fresh peripheral blood using Ficoll-Paque density gradient centrifugation. Progressor patients were initially diagnosed with Graves' hyperthyroidism and developed ophthalmopathy during follow-up. Total RNA was extracted using Trizol reagent, and RNA quality was assessed on an Agilent 2100 Bioanalyzer.

This clonotype occurred a few times. There is no known antigen for this receptor. The record has no base qualities; no much larger clone is one base away. TCR beta CDR3 regions were amplified from RNA transcripts. The first round of RT-PCR for the TCR CDR3 was performed with the HTBI primer set and the Qiagen OneStep RT-PCR kit. Libraries were constructed in a second round of multiplex PCR, after which size selection and purification were performed. Paired-end sequencing of the libraries was performed with 100 bp reads on an Illumina HiSeq2000. Under the source paper's analysis protocol: SOAPnuke was used to process the raw data, removing reads that contained adapters or uncalled bases, had a mean Phred below 15, or lacked an exact match to the constant primer or identifier. High-quality paired reads were merged with COPE v1.2.5, and unique nucleotide sequences were defined as clonotypes. MiTCR v1.1 was used to align the clonotypes against IMGT TRBV, TRBD and TRBJ reference segments. The analysis was restricted to V-J combinations with a frequency above 0.0001, which together covered over 99% of the repertoires. A TCS score was defined as the ratio of F50 (clonal expansion) to E x V (chaos), with BLOSUM62-based TCRdist applied between CDR3 peptides within each V-J. Welch's t-statistics and random forest reduced around 550 V-J features to about 12, which were used in a naive Bayes classifier (R e1071). TCRdb reran the public reads through fastp at Q25 and MiXCR, keeping productive beta chains. Each entry is one CDR3 protein sequence, shown with its most common DNA and genes. TCRdb's processing, not the authors', yielded these V and J calls. Present in this sample are almost 600,000 distinct CDR3 sequences, about 14% of which were seen just once. The ten largest clones represent 5.8% of the sample.

What the work shows at the level of the full study, not this receptor alone: In cross-validation, a model built on a 13 V-J signature told ophthalmopathy apart from stable hyperthyroidism with over 85% sensitivity and around 83% specificity, and in testing the same model reached 80%/75%. No statistical method was used to fix the sample size in advance, and group allocation was not hidden from the investigators. During validation, the model predicted progression to ophthalmopathy a median of around 7 months ahead of onset, with almost 71% sensitivity and under 85% specificity. Blood samples also contained most of the expanded thyroid clonotypes (frequency above 0.001), which suggests that blood repertoires may reflect thyroid immune responses.

This sequence was found in a woman aged 25 to 39 with Graves' hyperthyroidism that later progressed to Graves' ophthalmopathy. This receptor chain uses TRBV24-1 and TRBJ2-2; TRBD2 might be the D gene, on 5 matching bases. Specimen: blood. The sequence in DNA is TGTGCCCCCCGGAGGTACACCGGGGAGCTGTTTTTT. Its translation reads: CAPRRYTGELFF.